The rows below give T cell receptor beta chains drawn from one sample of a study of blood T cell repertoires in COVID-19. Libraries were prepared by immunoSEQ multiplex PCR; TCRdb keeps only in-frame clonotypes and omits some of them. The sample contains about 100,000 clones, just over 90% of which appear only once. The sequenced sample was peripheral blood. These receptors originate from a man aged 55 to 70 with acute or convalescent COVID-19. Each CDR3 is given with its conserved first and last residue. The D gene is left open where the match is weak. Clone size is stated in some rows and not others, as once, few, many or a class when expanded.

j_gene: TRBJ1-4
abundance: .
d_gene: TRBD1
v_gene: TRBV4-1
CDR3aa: CASSPDRGSNEKLFF
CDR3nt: TGCGCCAGCAGCCCGGACAGGGGGTCTAATGAAAAACTGTTTTTT

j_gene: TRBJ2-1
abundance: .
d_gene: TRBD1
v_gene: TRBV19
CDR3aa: CASSRSRTGKFF
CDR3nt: TGTGCCAGTAGTCGCTCCCGGACAGGGAAGTTCTTC

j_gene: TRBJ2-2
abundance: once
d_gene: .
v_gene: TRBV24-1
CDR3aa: CATSPHSPGVDGELFF
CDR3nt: TGTGCCACCAGTCCCCATAGTCCGGGAGTCGACGGGGAGCTGTTTTTT

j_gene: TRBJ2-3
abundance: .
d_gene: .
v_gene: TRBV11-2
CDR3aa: CASSFIRGRTDTQYF
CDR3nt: TGTGCCAGCAGCTTCATCAGGGGCCGCACAGATACGCAGTATTTT

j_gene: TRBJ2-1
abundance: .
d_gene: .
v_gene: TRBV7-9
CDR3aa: CASSSLSAYNEQFF
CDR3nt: TGTGCCAGCAGCTCCCTTTCTGCGTACAATGAGCAGTTCTTC

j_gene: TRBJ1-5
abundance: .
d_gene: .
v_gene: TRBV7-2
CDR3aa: CASSLRGSNQPQHF
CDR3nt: TGTGCCAGCAGCTTAAGGGGATCCAATCAGCCCCAGCATTTT

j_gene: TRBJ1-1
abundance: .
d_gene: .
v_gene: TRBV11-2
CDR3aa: CATEGVGNTEAFF
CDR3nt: TGTGCCACAGAGGGGGTTGGGAACACTGAAGCTTTCTTT

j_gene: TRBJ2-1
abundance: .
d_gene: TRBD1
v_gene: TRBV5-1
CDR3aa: CASSTPGQYNEQFF
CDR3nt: TGCGCCAGCAGCACTCCGGGACAGTACAATGAGCAGTTCTTC

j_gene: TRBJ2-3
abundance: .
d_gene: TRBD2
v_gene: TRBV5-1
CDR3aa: CASSLEASGRPSDTQYF
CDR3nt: TGCGCCAGCAGCTTGGAGGCTAGCGGGAGGCCTTCAGATACGCAGTATTTT

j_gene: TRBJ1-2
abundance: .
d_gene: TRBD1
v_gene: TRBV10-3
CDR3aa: CAISTTGGFDNYGYTF
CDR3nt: TGTGCCATCAGTACAACAGGGGGCTTTGATAACTATGGCTACACCTTC

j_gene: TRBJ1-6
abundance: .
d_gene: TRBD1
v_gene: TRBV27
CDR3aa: CASSWTGSNSPLHF
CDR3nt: TGTGCCAGCAGTTGGACAGGGAGCAATTCACCCCTCCACTTT

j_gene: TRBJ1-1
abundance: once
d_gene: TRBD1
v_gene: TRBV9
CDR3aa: CASSPGTDTEAFF
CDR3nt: TGTGCCAGCAGCCCCGGGACAGACACTGAAGCTTTCTTT

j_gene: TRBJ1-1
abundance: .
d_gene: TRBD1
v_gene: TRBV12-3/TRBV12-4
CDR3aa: CASSRQGPTEAFF
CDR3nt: TGTGCCAGCAGTCGACAGGGCCCCACTGAAGCTTTCTTT

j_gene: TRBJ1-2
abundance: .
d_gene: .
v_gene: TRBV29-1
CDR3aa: CSVEGRSGGLNYGYTF
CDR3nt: TGCAGCGTTGAAGGCCGGTCCGGGGGTCTTAACTATGGCTACACCTTC

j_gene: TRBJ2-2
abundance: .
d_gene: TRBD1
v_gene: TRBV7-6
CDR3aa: CASSATGTGHTGELFF
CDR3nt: TGTGCCAGCAGCGCTACCGGGACAGGGCACACCGGGGAGCTGTTTTTT

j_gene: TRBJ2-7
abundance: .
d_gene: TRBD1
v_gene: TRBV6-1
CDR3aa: CASSEAQGGTTAHHF
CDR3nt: TGTGCCAGCAGTGAAGCGCAAGGGGGCACCACGGCGCACCACTTC

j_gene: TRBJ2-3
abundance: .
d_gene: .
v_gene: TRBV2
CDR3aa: CASSVRGTDTQYF
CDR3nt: TGTGCCAGCAGTGTCCGAGGCACAGATACGCAGTATTTT

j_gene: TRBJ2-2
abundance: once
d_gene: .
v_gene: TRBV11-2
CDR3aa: CASSLDRGRVNTGELFF
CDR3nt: TGTGCCAGCAGCTTAGATAGGGGCAGAGTCAACACCGGGGAGCTGTTTTTT

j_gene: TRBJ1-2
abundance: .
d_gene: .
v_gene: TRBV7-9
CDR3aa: CASSSGQMTNYGYTF
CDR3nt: TGTGCCAGCAGCTCCGGACAGATGACTAACTATGGCTACACCTTC

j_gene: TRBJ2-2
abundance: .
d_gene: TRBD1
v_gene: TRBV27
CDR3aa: CASSPQDRGHWATGELFF
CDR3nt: TGTGCCAGCAGCCCCCAGGACAGGGGGCATTGGGCCACCGGGGAGCTGTTTTTT

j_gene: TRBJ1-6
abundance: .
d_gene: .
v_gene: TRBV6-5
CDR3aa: CASSYSRVSKPLHF
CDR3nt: TGTGCCAGCAGTTACTCGAGGGTGAGCAAGCCCCTCCACTTT

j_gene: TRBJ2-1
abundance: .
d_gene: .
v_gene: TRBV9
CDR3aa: CASSVVLPGPGSARGEQFF
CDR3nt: TGTGCCAGCAGCGTAGTTCTCCCAGGGCCCGGGAGCGCCCGGGGTGAGCAGTTCTTC

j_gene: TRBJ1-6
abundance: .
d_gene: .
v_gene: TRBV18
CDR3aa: CASSPTENNSPLHF
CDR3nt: TGTGCCAGCTCCCCCACGGAGAATAATTCACCCCTCCACTTT

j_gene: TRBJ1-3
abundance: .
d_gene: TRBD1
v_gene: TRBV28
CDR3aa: CASSLEGQGLSGNTIYF
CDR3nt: TGTGCCAGCAGCCTAGAGGGACAGGGGCTCTCTGGAAACACCATATATTTT

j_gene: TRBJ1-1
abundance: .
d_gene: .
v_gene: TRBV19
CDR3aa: CASSIRTNTEAFF
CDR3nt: TGTGCCAGTAGTATCAGGACTAACACTGAAGCTTTCTTT

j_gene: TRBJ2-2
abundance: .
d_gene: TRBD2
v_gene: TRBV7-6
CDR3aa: CASSLGTSGAGELFF
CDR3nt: TGTGCCAGCAGCTTAGGGACTAGCGGGGCCGGGGAGCTGTTTTTT

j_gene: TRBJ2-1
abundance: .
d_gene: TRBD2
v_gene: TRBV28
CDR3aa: CASSFEVAGINEQFF
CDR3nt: TGTGCCAGCAGTTTTGAGGTAGCGGGAATCAATGAGCAGTTCTTC

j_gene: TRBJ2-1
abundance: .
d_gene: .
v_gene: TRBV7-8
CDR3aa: CASTRLASSVDEQFF
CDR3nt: TGTGCCAGCACCCGGCTGGCTAGTTCTGTGGATGAGCAGTTCTTC

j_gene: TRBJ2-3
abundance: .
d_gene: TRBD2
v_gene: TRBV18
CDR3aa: CASSPSGTTDTQYF
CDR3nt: TGTGCCAGCTCACCAAGCGGGACCACAGATACGCAGTATTTT

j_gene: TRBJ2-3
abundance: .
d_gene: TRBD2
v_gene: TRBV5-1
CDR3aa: CASTFEGGPDTQYF
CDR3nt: TGCGCCAGCACCTTTGAGGGAGGGCCAGATACGCAGTATTTT

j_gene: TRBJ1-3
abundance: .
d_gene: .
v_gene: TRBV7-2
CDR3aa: CASSLRGFRYFSGNTIYF
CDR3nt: TGTGCCAGCAGCTTAAGGGGGTTTCGGTATTTCTCTGGAAACACCATATATTTT

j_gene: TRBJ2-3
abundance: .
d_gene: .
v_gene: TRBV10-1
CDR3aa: CASSESPSDTQYF
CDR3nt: TGCGCCAGCAGTGAGTCTCCAAGCGATACGCAGTATTTT

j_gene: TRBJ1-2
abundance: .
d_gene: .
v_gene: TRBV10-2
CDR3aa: CASSPAREGYTF
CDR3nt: TGCGCCAGCAGCCCCGCCCGGGAGGGCTACACCTTC

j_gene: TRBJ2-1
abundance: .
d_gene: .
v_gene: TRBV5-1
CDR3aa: CASRPSSAYNEQFF
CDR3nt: TGCGCCAGCAGACCCTCTAGCGCCTACAATGAGCAGTTCTTC

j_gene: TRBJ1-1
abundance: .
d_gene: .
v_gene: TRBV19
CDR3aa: CASSIRGQPNTEAFF
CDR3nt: TGTGCCAGTAGTATTCGAGGACAGCCGAACACTGAAGCTTTCTTT

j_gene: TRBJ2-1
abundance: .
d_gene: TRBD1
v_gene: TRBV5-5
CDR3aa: CASSRDRGHNEQFF
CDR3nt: TGTGCCAGCAGCCGGGACAGGGGCCACAATGAGCAGTTCTTC

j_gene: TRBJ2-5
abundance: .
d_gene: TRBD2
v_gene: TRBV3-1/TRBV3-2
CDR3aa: CASSQRSGSSGETQYF
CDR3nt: TGTGCCAGCAGCCAGAGGAGCGGGAGTTCTGGGGAGACCCAGTACTTC

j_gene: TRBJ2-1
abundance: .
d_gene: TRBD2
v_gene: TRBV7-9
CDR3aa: CASSLAGTSGRGGNEQFF
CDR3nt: TGTGCCAGCAGCTTAGCGGGGACTAGCGGGAGGGGTGGGAATGAGCAGTTCTTC

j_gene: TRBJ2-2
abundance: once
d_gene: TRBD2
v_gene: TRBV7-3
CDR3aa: CASSSLAGGTGELFF
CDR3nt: TGTGCCAGCAGCTCCCTAGCGGGGGGCACCGGGGAGCTGTTTTTT

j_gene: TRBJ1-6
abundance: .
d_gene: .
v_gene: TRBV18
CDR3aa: CASSPVGPGDSPLHF
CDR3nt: TGTGCCAGCTCACCAGTGGGTCCCGGGGATTCACCCCTCCACTTT

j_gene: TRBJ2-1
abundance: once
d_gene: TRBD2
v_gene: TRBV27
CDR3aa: CASSPGLALTNEQFF
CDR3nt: TGTGCCAGCAGCCCGGGACTAGCCTTAACCAATGAGCAGTTCTTC